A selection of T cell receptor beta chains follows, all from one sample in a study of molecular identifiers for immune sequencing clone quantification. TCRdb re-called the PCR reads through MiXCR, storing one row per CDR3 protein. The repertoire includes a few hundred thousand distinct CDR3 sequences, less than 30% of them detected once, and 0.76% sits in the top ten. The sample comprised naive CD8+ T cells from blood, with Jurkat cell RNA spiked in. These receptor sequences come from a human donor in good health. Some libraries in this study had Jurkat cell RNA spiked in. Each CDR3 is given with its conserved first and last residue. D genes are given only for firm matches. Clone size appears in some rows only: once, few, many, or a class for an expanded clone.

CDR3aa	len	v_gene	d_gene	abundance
CASSPSRDSNQPQHF	15	TRBV4-3	.	.
CASSPINKDTQYF	13	TRBV7-9	.	once
CSARDLDSLSYEQYF	15	TRBV20-1	.	.
CASSQTGDTEAFF	13	TRBV5-5	.	many
CASSLGQAPGYSEAFF	16	TRBV27	.	.
CSARGLADTDTQYF	14	TRBV20-1	TRBD2	many
CASSRTGTEAFF	12	TRBV12-3/TRBV12-4	.	many
CASSLTPMNTEAFF	14	TRBV6-5	.	many
CATSDAEYNEQFF	13	TRBV24-1	.	many
CSSLTAGDEQYF	12	TRBV29-1	TRBD2	many
CASSQSFGTGGNEQFF	16	TRBV11-2	TRBD1	few
CASSLTGLDTEAFF	14	TRBV6-2/TRBV6-3	TRBD1	.
CASSQGRGLSYNSPLHF	17	TRBV14	TRBD1	.
CASSPGLPTGELFF	14	TRBV12-3/TRBV12-4	.	.
CASSYSGARRGNSPLHF	17	TRBV6-5	.	.
CASSGGLAENTGELFF	16	TRBV9	TRBD2	.
CASSVGLGRDEQFF	14	TRBV7-8	TRBD2	once
CASSLDNRGPYEQYF	15	TRBV5-1	TRBD1	few
CASSLAVGQMFHGYTF	16	TRBV7-9	.	few
CASSQGGLAGGEKETPYF	18	TRBV3-1	TRBD2	.
CASAPTQSYGYTF	13	TRBV7-9	.	many
CASSYSMFERAYEQYF	16	TRBV6-2/TRBV6-3	.	few
CASSDKDRETNEKLFF	16	TRBV6-1	TRBD1	few
CASGLGRADTQYF	13	TRBV6-5	TRBD2	once
CASGPMNTEAFF	12	TRBV7-2	.	many
CASSIDTQGKNIQYF	15	TRBV12-3/TRBV12-4	.	many
CASSLGREMYEELFF	15	TRBV13	.	.
CASSFVRTGAYEQYF	15	TRBV28	TRBD1	many
CASSFNTGNTIYF	13	TRBV5-1	.	many
CASSLVTGLNTEAFF	15	TRBV13	.	few
CASSAETDSPVAFF	14	TRBV7-6	.	.
CASSLALPEAYGYTF	15	TRBV7-9	.	few
CASSLLQHNEQFF	13	TRBV12-3/TRBV12-4	.	few
CASSTPTLASYAQYF	15	TRBV12-3/TRBV12-4	TRBD2	.
CASSGIDTSSYNEQFF	16	TRBV5-1	.	few
CASSPMGGIDTGELFF	16	TRBV5-4	.	few
CASSFTSPITEQYF	14	TRBV7-2	.	many
CPSSPGSNQPQHF	13	TRBV12-3/TRBV12-4	.	.
CSAVMTSGRATDTQYF	16	TRBV20-1	TRBD2	few
CASSLYAGSNQPQHF	15	TRBV12-3/TRBV12-4	.	few
CASKGPGTGSRDTEAFF	17	TRBV19	.	few
CASSQGHNGYEQYF	14	TRBV4-1	.	many
CASRSDRASTYEQYF	15	TRBV12-3/TRBV12-4	TRBD1	.
CAISESRPEQYF	12	TRBV10-3	.	many